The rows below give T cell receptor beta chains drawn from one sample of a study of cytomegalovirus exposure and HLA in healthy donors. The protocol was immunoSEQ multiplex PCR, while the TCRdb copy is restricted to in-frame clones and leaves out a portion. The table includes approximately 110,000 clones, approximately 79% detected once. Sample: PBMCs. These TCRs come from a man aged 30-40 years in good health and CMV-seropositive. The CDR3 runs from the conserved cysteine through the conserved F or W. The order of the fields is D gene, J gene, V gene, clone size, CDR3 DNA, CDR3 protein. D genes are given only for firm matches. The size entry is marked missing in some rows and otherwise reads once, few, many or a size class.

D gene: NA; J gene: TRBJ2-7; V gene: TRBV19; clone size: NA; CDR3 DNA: TGTGCCAGTAGTATAGGCGTCAGGGGATCCTACGAGCAGTACTTC; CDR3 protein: CASSIGVRGSYEQYF
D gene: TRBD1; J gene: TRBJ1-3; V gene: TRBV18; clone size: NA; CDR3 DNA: TGTGCCAGCTCACCCTCCTCCGGGACAGCCACCTCTGGAAACACCATATATTTT; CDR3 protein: CASSPSSGTATSGNTIYF
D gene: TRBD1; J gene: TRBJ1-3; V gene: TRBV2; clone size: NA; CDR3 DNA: TGTGCCAGCAGGAACATAATTACAACAGGGGCAGGAAACACCATATATTTT; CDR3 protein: CASRNIITTGAGNTIYF
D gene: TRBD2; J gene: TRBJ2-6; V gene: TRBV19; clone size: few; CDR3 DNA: TGTGCCAGTAGTCCGGGGGGTGCCGTCGGGGCCAACGTCCTGACTTTC; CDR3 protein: CASSPGGAVGANVLTF
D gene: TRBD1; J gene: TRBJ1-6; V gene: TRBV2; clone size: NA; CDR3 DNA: TGTGCCAGCAAGATACAGGGGTCCCGCTATAATTCACCCCTCCACTTT; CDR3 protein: CASKIQGSRYNSPLHF
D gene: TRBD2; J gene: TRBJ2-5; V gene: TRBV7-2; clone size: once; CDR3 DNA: TGTGCCAGCAGCCCAGGACTAGCGGGGGGGTTAGAGACCCAGTACTTC; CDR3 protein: CASSPGLAGGLETQYF
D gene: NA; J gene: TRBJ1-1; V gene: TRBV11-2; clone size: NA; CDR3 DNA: TGTGCCAGCAGCTTAGGGTTAGGGGGCACTGAAGCTTTCTTT; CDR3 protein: CASSLGLGGTEAFF
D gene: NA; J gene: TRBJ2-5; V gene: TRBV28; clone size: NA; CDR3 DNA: TGTGCCAGCACCCTTTCGGGCAGGGCAGAGACCCAGTACTTC; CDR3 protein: CASTLSGRAETQYF
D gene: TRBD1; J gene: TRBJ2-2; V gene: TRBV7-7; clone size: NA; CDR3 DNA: TGTGCTAGCAGCTTAGACGGGGCCAGGGGGTCCGGGGAGCTGTTTTTT; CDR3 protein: CASSLDGARGSGELFF
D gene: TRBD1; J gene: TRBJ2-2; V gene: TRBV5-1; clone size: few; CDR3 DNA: TGCGCCAGCATGCCCCGGACAGGGGGAGGCACCGGGGAGCTGTTTTTT; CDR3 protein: CASMPRTGGGTGELFF
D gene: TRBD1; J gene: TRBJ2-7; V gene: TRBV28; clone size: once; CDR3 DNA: TGTGCCAGCGTCGGGACAGAGACCTACGAGCAGTACTTC; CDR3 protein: CASVGTETYEQYF
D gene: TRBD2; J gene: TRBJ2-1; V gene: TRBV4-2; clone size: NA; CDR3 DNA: TGTGCCAGCAGCCTCTATTTCGCTGGGGGGGGAAGGTCCTACAATGAGCAGTTCTTC; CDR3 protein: CASSLYFAGGGRSYNEQFF
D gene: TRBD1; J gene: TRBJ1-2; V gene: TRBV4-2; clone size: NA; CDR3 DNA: TGTGCCAGCAGCCTACAGGGGAATCGGAATGGCTACACCTTC; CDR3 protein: CASSLQGNRNGYTF
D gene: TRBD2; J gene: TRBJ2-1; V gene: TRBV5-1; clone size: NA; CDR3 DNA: TGCGCCAGCAGCAGTAGTCTAGCGGGGCCCTACAATGAGCAGTTCTTC; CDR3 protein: CASSSSLAGPYNEQFF
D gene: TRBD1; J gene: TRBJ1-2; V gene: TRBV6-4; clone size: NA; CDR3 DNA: TGTGCCAGCAGTGATCTACAGGGGGAAGGCTACACCTTC; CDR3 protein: CASSDLQGEGYTF
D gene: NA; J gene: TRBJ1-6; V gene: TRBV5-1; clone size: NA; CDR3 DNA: TGCGCCAGCAGCTTGGAACAGAGTGGTTATAATTCACCCCTCCACTTT; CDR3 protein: CASSLEQSGYNSPLHF
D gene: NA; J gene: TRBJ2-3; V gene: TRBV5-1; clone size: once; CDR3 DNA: TGCGCCAGCAGCTTGGAAGGAGACCCTCGCACAGATACGCAGTATTTT; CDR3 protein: CASSLEGDPRTDTQYF
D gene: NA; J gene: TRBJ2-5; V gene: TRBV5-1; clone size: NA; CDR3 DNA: TGCGCCAGTCGGACAACCCAAGAGACCCAGTACTTC; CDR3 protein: CASRTTQETQYF
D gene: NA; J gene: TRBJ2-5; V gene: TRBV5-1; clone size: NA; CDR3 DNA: TGCGCCAGCAGCTCGGCCGGCCGGGTAGAGTCGGCCCAGTACTTC; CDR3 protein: CASSSAGRVESAQYF
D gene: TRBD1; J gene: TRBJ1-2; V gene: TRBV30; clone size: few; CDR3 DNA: TGTGCCTGGAGTCCTCGGACAGGGAGTAGGGCCTTC; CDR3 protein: CAWSPRTGSRAF
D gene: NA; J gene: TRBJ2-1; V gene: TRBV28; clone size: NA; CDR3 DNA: TGTGCCACTCTGTCCCGAGGGAGAAGCAATGAGCAGTTCTTC; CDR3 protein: CATLSRGRSNEQFF
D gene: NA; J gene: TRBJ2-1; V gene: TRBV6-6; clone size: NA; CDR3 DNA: TGTGCCAGCAGTTACTCGAGCGGCAATGAGCAGTTCTTC; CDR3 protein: CASSYSSGNEQFF
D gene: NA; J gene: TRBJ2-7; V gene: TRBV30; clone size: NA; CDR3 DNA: TGTGCCTGGAGTGGACAACTAGCAAAGACTGAAGGTTCCTACGAGCAGTACTTC; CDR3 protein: CAWSGQLAKTEGSYEQYF
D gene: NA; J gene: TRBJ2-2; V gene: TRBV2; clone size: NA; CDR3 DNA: TGTGCCAGCAGTCCAGGGAATACCGGGGAGCTGTTTTTT; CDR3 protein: CASSPGNTGELFF
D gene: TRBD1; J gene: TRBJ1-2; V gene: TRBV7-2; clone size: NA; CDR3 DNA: TGTGCCAGCAGCTTAAAGACAGGGGGCATCGATGGCTACACCTTC; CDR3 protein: CASSLKTGGIDGYTF
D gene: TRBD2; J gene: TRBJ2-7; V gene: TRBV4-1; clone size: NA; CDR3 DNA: TGCGCCAGCAGCCGCAGCGGGGGATTTAACGGGCAGTACTTC; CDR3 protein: CASSRSGGFNGQYF
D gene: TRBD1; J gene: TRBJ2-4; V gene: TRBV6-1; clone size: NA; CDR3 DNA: TGTGCCAGCATGGGGACAGGGGCGGGCATTCAGTACTTC; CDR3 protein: CASMGTGAGIQYF